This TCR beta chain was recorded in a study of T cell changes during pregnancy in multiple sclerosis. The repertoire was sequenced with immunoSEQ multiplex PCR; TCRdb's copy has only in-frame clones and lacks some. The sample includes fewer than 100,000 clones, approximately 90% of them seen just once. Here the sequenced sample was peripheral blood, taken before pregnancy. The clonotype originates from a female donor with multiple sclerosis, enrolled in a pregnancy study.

The CDR3 sequence: CASSFPGGAREETQYF. CDR3 in DNA: TGTGCCAGCAGCTTTCCAGGGGGCGCCCGGGAAGAGACCCAGTACTTC. The rearrangement joins TRBV9 to TRBJ2-5; 8 positions agree with TRBD1. This CDR3 comprises 16 residues. V was pared by 4 bases and J by 3 bases, with 11 bases of the junction left unmatched. Germline-derived CDR1 and CDR2 are SGDLS and YYNGEE.